Following are 8 T cell receptor beta chains from one sample sequenced in a study of T cells after posttransplantation cyclophosphamide (dated by TCRdb to the mid-2010s). Receptors were amplified or captured by the immunoSEQ multiplex PCR assay. TCRdb retrieved this table from immuneACCESS and kept in-frame rearrangements only. Not all clones are present; in checked studies, unresolved V genes account for under half, and no reason is known for the remainder. This sample holds about 6,000 clones; roughly 98% were observed only once. Around 0.85% of the sample belongs to the ten largest clones. Input material: memory CD4+ T cells sorted from PBMCs. The receptors shown here come from a man in his forties or fifties in good health, CMV-negative, and a related stem cell transplant donor.

The chain employs TRBV19 and TRBJ2-7; the match to TRBD1 covers 9 bases. The CDR3 loop spans 15 amino acids. Germline CDR1 reads LNHDA; CDR2 reads SQIVND (reference sequence). V lost 3 bases, J lost 2 bases, and 5 bases stayed unmatched. The CDR3 DNA reads as TGTGCCAGTAGTATTGGGACAGGGATAACCTACGAGCAGTACTTC. This codes for CASSIGTGITYEQYF. Full variable domain (missing parts from reference TRBV19 and TRBJ2-7): DGGITQSPKYLFRKEGQNVTLSCEQNLNHDAMYWYRQDPGQGLRLIYYSQIVNDFQKGDIAEGYSVSREKKESFPLTVTSAQKNPTAFYLCASSIGTGITYEQYFGPGTRLTVT.

The chain recombines TRBV10-3 with TRBJ1-1; D gene uncertain. Trimming cost V 6 bases and J 5 bases, with 13 bases left between them. This CDR3 spans 13 amino acids. Per the germline V gene, CDR1 is ENHRY and CDR2 is SYGVKD. The CDR3 loop is CAISPASGTEAFF. The CDR3 nucleotides are TGTGCCATCAGCCCCGCGTCCGGGACTGAAGCTTTCTTT.

This clone was seen only once. The rearrangement joins TRBV28 to TRBJ2-7; 9 bases agree with TRBD1. The germline gives CDR1 MDHEN, CDR2 SYDVKM. The CDR3 is 15 residues long. The ends lost 4 bases at V and 2 bases at J; junction bases unmatched: 6. The CDR3 sequence is CASSSRDREAYEQYF. The CDR3 DNA reads as TGTGCCAGCAGTTCACGGGACAGGGAGGCCTACGAGCAGTACTTC. Combining the CDR3 with reference TRBV28 and TRBJ2-7 gives the whole variable domain DVKVTQSSRYLVKRTGEKVFLECVQDMDHENMFWYRQDPGLGLRLIYFSYDVKMKEKGDIPEGYSVSREKKERFSLILESASTNQTSMYLCASSSRDREAYEQYFGPGTRLTVT.

CDR3 nucleotide sequence: TGTGCCAGCAGCTTTATCGGCGGCGTCTCTGAAGCTTTCTTT. Its protein is CASSFIGGVSEAFF. The chain is built from TRBV11-2 and TRBJ1-1; D is undetermined. From germline, CDR1 is SGHAT and CDR2 FQNNGV. The CDR3 is 14 amino acids. Trimming shortened V by 3 bases and J by 6 bases, and 14 bases separated the two germline ends.

The chain uses TRBV11-2 and TRBJ2-2, with 8 bases lining up with TRBD1. Germline V CDR1 and CDR2: SGHAT, FQNNGV. The CDR3 length is 15 residues. V dropped 3 bases and J dropped 8; count of bases not matched to a gene: 8. In DNA form, the CDR3 reads TGTGCCAGCAGCTTGGGCAGGGGGCGTAGAGGGGAGCTGTTTTTT. Translating it yields CASSLGRGRRGELFF. Looking up the rest from reference TRBV11-2 and TRBJ2-2 gives the full variable domain: EAGVAQSPRYKIIEKRQSVAFWCNPISGHATLYWYQQILGQGPKLLIQFQNNGVVDDSQLPKDRFSAERLKGVDSTLKIQPAKLEDSAVYLCASSLGRGRRGELFFGEGSRLTVL.

The chain links TRBV7-2 to TRBJ2-3; tentative D call: TRBD2 (7 bases). V was clipped by 8 bases and J by 10 bases, with 19 bases between them. The germline gives CDR1 SGHTA, CDR2 FQGNSA. The CDR3 spans 13 residues. The CDR3 DNA follows: TGTGCCAGCTCGGGGGCGAGGGAGGGAGCGCAGTATTTT. It yields the protein CASSGAREGAQYF.

The chain joins TRBV19 to TRBJ2-2; D unresolved. The CDR3 extends over 14 amino acids. Trimming took off 6 bases at V and 1 base at J, with 9 bases between the two ends. Germline V CDR1 and CDR2: LNHDA, SQIVND (reference sequence). CDR3 sequence (DNA): TGTGCCAGTAGCGGTAGGAGGAACACCGGGGAGCTGTTTTTT. This encodes CASSGRRNTGELFF.

This clone was counted once. The chain recombines TRBV29-1 with TRBJ2-3; D is unresolved. Germline CDR1 and CDR2: SQVTM and ANQGSEA. V was pared by 2 bases and J by 3 bases, with 9 bases between. The length of the CDR3 is 13 residues. The CDR3 nucleotides are TGCAGCGTTGAATTGGCGACAACAGATACGCAGTATTTT. Translated, it gives CSVELATTDTQYF.